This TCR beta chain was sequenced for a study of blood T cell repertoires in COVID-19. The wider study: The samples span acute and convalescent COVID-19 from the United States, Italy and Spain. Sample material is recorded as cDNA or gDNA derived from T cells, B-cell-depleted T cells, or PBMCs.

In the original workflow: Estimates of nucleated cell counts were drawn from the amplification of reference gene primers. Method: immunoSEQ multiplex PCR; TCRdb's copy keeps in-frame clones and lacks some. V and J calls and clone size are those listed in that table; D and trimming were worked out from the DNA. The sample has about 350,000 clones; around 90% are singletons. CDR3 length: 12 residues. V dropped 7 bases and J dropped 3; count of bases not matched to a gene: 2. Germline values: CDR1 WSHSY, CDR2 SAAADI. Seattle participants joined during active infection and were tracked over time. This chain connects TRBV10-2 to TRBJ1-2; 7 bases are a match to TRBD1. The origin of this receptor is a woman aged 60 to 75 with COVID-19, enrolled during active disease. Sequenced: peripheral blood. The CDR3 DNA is TGCGCCAGCACCGGGACAGACTATGGCTACACCTTC. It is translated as CASTGTDYGYTF.